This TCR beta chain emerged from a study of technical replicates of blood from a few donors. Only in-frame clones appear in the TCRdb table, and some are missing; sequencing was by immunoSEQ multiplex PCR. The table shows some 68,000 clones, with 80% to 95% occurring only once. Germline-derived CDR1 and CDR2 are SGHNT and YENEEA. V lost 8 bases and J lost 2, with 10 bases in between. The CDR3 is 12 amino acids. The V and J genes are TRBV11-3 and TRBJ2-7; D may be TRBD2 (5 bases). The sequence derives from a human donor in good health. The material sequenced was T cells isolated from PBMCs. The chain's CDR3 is CASSDGTYEQYF. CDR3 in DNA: TGTGCCAGCTCGGACGGGACCTACGAGCAGTACTTC.